One sample yielded the 2 T cell receptor beta chains listed below, sequenced in a study of blood T cell repertoires in COVID-19. Libraries were prepared by immunoSEQ multiplex PCR; TCRdb keeps only in-frame clonotypes and omits some of them. This sample yields about 140,000 clones, of which more than 70% are seen a single time; more than 25% belongs to the top ten. Sequenced input: peripheral blood. The receptors were gathered from a human donor in a cohort sampled during active COVID-19.

The rearrangement links TRBV5-4 to TRBJ2-5; 11 bases align to TRBD1. The CDR3 runs 16 residues. The V and J ends lost 5 bases and 5 bases, in that order; junction bases with no gene match: 11. From germline, CDR1 is SGHNT and CDR2 YYREEE (reference sequence). CDR3 nucleotide sequence: TGTGCCAGCAGTCCTTCCGGGACAGGGGGAGGCGAGACCCAGTACTTC. Translation: CASSPSGTGGGETQYF.

This chain uses TRBV3-1 (or the pseudogene TRBV3-2) with TRBJ1-2; TRBD1 matches 10 bases. V shed 5 bases and J 4 bases; nucleotides not matched to a gene: 10. The CDR3 spans 16 residues. Per germline, CDR1 LGHDT and CDR2 YNNKEL (reference sequence). The CDR3 region is CASSSPGTGAIYGYTF. The CDR3 DNA sequence: TGTGCCAGCAGCTCTCCAGGGACAGGGGCGATCTATGGCTACACCTTC.